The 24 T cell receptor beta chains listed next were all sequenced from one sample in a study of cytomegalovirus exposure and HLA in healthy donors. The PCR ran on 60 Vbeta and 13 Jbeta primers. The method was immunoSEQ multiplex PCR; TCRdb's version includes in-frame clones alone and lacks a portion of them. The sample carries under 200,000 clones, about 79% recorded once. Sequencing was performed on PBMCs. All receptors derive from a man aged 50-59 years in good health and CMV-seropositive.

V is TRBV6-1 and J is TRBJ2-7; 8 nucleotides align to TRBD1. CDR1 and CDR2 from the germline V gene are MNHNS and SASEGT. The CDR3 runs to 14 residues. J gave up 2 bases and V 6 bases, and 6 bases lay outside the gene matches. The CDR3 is CASSARTGPYEQYV. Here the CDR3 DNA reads TGTGCCAGCAGCGCCCGGACAGGGCCCTACGAGCAGTACGTC.

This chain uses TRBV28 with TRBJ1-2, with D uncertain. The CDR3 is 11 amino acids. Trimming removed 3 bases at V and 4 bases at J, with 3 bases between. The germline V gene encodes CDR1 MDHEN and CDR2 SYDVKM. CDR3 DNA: TGTGCCAGCAGTTTCCTCTATGGCTACACCTTC. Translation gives CASSFLYGYTF.

CDR3 sequence (DNA): TGTGCCAGCAGCTTAGGGCCGATCTCTGGAAACACCATATATTTT. Translation: CASSLGPISGNTIYF. The chain recombines TRBV7-6 with TRBJ1-3, with no clear D. V lost 1 base and J lost 0, with 7 bases in between. Germline V lookup: CDR1 SGHVS, CDR2 FNYEAQ. This CDR3 is 15 amino acids long.

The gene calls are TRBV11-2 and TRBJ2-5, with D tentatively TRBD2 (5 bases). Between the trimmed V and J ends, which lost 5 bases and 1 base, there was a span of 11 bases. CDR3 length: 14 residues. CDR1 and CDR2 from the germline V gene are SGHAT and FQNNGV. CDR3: CASSPPTIQETQYF. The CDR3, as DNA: TGTGCCAGCAGCCCCCCGACTATCCAAGAGACCCAGTACTTC.

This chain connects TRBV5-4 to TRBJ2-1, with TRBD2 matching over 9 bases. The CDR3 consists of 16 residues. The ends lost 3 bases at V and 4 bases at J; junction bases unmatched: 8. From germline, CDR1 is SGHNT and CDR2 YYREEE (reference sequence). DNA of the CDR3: TGTGCCAGCAGCTCTGCGGGGGGGGGCCCATACAATGAGCAGTTCTTC. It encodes CASSSAGGGPYNEQFF.

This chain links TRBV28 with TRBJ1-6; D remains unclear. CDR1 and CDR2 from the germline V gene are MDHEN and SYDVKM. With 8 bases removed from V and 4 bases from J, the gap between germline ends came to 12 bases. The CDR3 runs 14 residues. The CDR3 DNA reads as TGTGCCAGCGAAACAGAGCAGTATAATTCACCCCTCCACTTT. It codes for CASETEQYNSPLHF.

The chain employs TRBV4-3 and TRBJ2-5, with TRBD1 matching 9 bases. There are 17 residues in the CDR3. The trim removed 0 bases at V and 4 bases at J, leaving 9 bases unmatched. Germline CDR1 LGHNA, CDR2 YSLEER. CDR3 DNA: TGCGCCAGCAGCCAAGACTCTAACAGGGGGCGGGGAGAGACCCAGTACTTC. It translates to CASSQDSNRGRGETQYF.

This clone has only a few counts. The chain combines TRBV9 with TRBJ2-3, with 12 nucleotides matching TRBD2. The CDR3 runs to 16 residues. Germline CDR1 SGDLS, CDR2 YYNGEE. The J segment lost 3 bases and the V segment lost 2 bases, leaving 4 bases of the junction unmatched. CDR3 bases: TGTGCCAGCAGCGTGGCTAGCGGGGGGGCAACAGATACGCAGTATTTT. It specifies CASSVASGGATDTQYF. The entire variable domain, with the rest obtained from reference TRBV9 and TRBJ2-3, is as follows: DSGVTQTPKHLITATGQRVTLRCSPRSGDLSVYWYQQSLDQGLQFLIQYYNGEERAKGNILERFSAQQFPDLHSELNLSSLELGDSALYFCASSVASGGATDTQYFGPGTRLTVL.

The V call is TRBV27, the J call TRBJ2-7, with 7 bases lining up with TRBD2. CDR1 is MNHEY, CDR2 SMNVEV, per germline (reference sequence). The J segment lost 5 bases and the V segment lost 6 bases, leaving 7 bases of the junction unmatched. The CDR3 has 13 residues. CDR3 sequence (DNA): TGTGCCAGCAGGACTAGCAGGTTCGACGAGCAGTACTTC. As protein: CASRTSRFDEQYF.

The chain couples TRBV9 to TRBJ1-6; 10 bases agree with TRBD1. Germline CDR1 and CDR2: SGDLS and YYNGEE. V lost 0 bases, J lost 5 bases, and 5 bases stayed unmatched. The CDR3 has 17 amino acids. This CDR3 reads CASSVASGQGNNSPLHF. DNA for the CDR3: TGTGCCAGCAGCGTAGCTTCGGGACAGGGGAATAATTCACCCCTCCACTTT. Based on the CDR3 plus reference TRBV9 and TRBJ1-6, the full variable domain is DSGVTQTPKHLITATGQRVTLRCSPRSGDLSVYWYQQSLDQGLQFLIQYYNGEERAKGNILERFSAQQFPDLHSELNLSSLELGDSALYFCASSVASGQGNNSPLHFGNGTRLTVT.

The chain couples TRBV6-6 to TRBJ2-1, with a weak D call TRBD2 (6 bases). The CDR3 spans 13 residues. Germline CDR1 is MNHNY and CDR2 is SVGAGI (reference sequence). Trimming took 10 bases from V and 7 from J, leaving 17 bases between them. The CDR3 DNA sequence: TGTGCCATCTCTGCTCGGGGGAAGAATGAGCAGTTCTTC. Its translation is CAISARGKNEQFF.

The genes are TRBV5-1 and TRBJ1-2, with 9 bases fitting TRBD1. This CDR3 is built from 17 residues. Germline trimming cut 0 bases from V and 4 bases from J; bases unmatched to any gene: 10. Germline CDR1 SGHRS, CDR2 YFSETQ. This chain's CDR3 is CASSLGLTGGASYGYTF. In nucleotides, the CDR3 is TGCGCCAGCAGCTTGGGCCTTACAGGGGGCGCATCCTATGGCTACACCTTC.

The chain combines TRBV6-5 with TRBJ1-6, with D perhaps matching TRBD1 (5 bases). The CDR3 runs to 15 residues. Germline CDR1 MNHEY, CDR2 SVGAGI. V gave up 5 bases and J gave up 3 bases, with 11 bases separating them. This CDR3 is CASSLWQGYNSPLHF. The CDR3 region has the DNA TGTGCCAGCAGTCTGTGGCAGGGCTATAATTCACCCCTCCACTTT.

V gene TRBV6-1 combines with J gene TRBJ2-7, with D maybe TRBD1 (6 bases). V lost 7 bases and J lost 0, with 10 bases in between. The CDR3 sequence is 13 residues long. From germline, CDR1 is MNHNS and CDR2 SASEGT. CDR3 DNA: TGTGCCAGCACTTGGACAGTCTCCTACGAGCAGTACTTC. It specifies CASTWTVSYEQYF.

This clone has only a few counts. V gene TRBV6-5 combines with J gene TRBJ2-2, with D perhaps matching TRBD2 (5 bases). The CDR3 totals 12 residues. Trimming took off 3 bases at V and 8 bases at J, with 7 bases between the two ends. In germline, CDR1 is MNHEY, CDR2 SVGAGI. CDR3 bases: TGTGCCAGCAGTTATATAGCGGGGGAGCTGTTTTTT. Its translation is CASSYIAGELFF.

The CDR3 DNA follows: TGTGCCAGTCGCTTCCGGGACAGGGCCTCCTACGAGCAGTACGTC. This sequence encodes CASRFRDRASYEQYV. The chain employs TRBV2 and TRBJ2-7, with 9 bases lining up with TRBD1. The V gene end was trimmed by 9 bases and the J gene end by 0 bases; junction bases not matched to a gene: 9. This CDR3 spans 15 amino acids. Germline CDR1 is SNHLY and CDR2 is FYNNEI.

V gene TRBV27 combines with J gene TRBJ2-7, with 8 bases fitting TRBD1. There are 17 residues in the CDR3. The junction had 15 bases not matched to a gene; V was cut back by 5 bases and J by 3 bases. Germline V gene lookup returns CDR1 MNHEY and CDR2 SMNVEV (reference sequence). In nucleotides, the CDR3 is TGTGCCAGCAGTCCCCGAACGGACAGGGCCTCCTTCTACGAGCAGTACTTC. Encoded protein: CASSPRTDRASFYEQYF.

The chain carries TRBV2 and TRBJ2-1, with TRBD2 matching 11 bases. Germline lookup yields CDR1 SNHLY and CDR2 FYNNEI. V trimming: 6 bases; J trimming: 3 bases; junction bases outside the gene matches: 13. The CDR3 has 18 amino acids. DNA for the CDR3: TGTGCCAGCAGCAGCGTAAGGATAGCGGGGGGGCTCTACAATGAGCAGTTCTTC. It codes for CASSSVRIAGGLYNEQFF. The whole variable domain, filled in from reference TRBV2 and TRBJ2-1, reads EPEVTQTPSHQVTQMGQEVILRCVPISNHLYFYWYRQILGQKVEFLVSFYNNEISEKSEIFDDQFSVERPDGSNFTLKIRSTKLEDSAMYFCASSSVRIAGGLYNEQFFGPGTRLTVL.

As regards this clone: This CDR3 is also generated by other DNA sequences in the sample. CDR3 DNA sequence: TGTGCCAGCAGTTACGGGGGGGGTAGCAATCAGCCCCAGCATTTT. This encodes CASSYGGGSNQPQHF. The chain combines TRBV6-5 with TRBJ1-5; D might be TRBD1 (5 bases). The CDR3 contains 15 residues. Germline values: CDR1 MNHEY, CDR2 SVGAGI. V gave up 2 bases and J gave up 0 bases, with 8 bases separating them.

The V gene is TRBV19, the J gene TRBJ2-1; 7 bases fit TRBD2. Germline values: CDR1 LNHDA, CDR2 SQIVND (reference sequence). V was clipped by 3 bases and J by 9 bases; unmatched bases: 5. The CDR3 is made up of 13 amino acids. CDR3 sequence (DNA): TGTGCCAGTAGTATTTCGTCGGGGGGTGAGCAGTTCTTC. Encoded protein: CASSISSGGEQFF.

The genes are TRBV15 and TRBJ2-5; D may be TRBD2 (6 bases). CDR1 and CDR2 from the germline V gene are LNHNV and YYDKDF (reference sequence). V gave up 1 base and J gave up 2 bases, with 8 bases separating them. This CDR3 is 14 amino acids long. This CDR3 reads CATSRAGEQETQYF. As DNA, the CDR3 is TGTGCCACCAGCAGAGCGGGGGAACAAGAGACCCAGTACTTC.

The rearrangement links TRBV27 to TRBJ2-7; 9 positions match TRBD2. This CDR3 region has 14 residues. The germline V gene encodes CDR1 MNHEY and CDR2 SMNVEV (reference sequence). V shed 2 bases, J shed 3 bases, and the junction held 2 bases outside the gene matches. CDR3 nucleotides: TGTGCCAGCAGTTTAACTAGCGGGCGCTACGAGCAGTACTTC. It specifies CASSLTSGRYEQYF.

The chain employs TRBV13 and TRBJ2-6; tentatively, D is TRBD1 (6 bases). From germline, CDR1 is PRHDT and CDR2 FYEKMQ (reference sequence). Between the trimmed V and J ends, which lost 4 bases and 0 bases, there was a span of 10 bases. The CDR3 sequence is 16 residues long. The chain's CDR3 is CASSSRTASGANVLTF. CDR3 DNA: TGTGCCAGCAGCTCAAGGACAGCCTCTGGGGCCAACGTCCTGACTTTC.

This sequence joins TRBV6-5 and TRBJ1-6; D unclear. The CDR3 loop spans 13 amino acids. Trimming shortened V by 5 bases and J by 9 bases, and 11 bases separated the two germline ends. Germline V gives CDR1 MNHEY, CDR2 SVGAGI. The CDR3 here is CASSLGLGSPLHF. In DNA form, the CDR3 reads TGTGCCAGCAGTCTCGGGTTAGGTTCACCCCTCCACTTT.